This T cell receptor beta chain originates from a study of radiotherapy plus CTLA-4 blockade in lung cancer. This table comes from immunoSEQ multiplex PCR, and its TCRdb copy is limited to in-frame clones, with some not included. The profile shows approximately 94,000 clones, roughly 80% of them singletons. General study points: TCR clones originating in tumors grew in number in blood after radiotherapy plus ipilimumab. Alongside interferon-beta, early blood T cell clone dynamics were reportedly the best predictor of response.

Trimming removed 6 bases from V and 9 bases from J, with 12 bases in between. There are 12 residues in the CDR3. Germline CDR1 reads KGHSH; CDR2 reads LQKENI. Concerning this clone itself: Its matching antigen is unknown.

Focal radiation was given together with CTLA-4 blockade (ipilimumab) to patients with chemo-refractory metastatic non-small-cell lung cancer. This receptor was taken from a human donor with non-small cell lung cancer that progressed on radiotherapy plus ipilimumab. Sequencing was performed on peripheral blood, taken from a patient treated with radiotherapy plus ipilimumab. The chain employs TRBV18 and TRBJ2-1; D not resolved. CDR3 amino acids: CASSQISSEQFF. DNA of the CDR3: TGTGCCAGCTCGCAGATAAGCAGTGAGCAGTTCTTC.